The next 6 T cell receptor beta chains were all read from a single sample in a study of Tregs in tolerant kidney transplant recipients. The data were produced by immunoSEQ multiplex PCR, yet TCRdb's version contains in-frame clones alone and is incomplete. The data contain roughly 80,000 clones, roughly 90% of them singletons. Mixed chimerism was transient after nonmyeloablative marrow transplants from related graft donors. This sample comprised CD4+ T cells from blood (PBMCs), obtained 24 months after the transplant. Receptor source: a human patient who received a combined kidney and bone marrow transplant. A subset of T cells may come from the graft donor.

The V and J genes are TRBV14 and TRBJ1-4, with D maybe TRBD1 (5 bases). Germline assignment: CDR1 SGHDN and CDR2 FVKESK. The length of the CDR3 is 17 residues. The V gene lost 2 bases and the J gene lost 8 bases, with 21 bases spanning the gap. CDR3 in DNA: TGTGCCAGCAGCCAAAACACCCAGGGATTCGGTAAGGAAAAACTGTTTTTT. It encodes CASSQNTQGFGKEKLFF.

In DNA, the CDR3 is TGTGCCAGCAGTGAAGGACTAGCCGGGACCCAGTACTTC. It codes for CASSEGLAGTQYF. The chain has TRBV2 and TRBJ2-5; 7 bases map to TRBD2. Germline CDR1 is SNHLY and CDR2 is FYNNEI. J gave up 7 bases and V 1 base, and 3 bases lay outside the gene matches. The CDR3 runs 13 residues.

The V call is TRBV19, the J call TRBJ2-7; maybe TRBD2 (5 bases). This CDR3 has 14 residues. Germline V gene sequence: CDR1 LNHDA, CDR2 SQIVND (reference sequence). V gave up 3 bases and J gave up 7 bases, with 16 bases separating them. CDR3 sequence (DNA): TGTGCCAGTAGTATTACGGGGTCCCTGGGGGAGCAGTACTTC. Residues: CASSITGSLGEQYF.

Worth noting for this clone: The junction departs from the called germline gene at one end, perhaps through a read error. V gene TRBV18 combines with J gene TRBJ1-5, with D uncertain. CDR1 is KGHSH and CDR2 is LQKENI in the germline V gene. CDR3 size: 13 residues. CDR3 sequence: CASSPSSHQPQHF. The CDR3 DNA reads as TGTGCCAGCTCACCGAGTAGCCATCAGCCCCAGCATTTT. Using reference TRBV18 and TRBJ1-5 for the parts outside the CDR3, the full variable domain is NAGVMQNPRHLVRRRGQEARLRCSPMKGHSHVYWYRQLPEEGLKFMVYLQKENIIDESGMPKERFSAEFPKEGPSILRIQQVVRGDSAAYFCASSPSSHQPQHFGDGTRLSIL.

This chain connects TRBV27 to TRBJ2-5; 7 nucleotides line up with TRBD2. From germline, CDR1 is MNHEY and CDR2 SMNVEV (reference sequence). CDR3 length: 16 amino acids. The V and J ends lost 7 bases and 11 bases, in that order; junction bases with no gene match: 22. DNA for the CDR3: TGTGCCAGCACCCCAACCCTGGGACTCCTGGGGAGGGAGCAGTACTTC. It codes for CASTPTLGLLGREQYF.

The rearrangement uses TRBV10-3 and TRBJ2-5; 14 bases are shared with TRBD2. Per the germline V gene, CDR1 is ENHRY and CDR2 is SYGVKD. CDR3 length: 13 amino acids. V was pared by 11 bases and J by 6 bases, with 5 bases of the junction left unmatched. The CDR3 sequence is CASGTSGSQTQYF. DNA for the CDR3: TGTGCCTCAGGGACTAGCGGGAGTCAGACCCAGTACTTC.